The present T cell receptor (beta chain) was sequenced within a study of shared clonotypes between healthy human individuals. Comments on this clone: The same CDR3 also results from other DNA sequences found in this sample.

CD45RO-negative, CCR7-selected cells formed the naive CD8 fraction, which excluded terminally differentiated effector memory CD45RA+ cells. Germline loops: CDR1 MNHEY, CDR2 SVGAGI. V dropped 2 bases and J dropped 0 bases, with 4 bases sitting between them. The CDR3 contains 13 residues. Measured with immunoSEQ multiplex PCR; TCRdb has only the in-frame clones, and not every one. The profile shows around 2,100,000 clones, about 95% of them singletons. The receptor was derived from a man aged 18 to 30 in good health. V usage is TRBV6-5 and J usage is TRBJ1-1; D gene ambiguous. Sequenced input: naive CD8+ T cells sorted from blood. In DNA form, the CDR3 reads TGTGCCAGCAGTTACGCCCTGAACACTGAAGCTTTCTTT. This encodes CASSYALNTEAFF.